Here is one TCR beta chain with its context. This CDR3 region has 15 residues. After removal of 2 bases from V and 5 bases from J, the junction contained 8 bases not matched to a gene. Per the germline V gene, CDR1 is GTSNPN and CDR2 is SVGIG (reference sequence). This sample stems from a study of CD8+ T cells in alopecia areata. Background on the study: Tofacitinib administration persisted for 6 to 18 months, succeeded by 6 months off drug.

Extracted RNA was reverse transcribed, and the resulting cDNA served as sequencing template. TCRdb's table, derived via immunoSEQ multiplex PCR, lists solely in-frame clones and lacks some. Among around 140,000 clones listed, around 87% were seen once. Specimen: CD8+ T cells sorted from blood, collected at week 0. V and J are TRBV30 and TRBJ2-2, with 7 nucleotides matching TRBD1. The sequence was obtained from a human donor with alopecia areata. The DNA of the CDR3 is TGTGCCTGGAGTCCAGGACAGGTCCTTACCGGGGAGCTGTTTTTT. Amino acid sequence: CAWSPGQVLTGELFF.